The clone carrying this T cell receptor (beta chain) was found many times. This sample was taken from a study of neurological immune-mediated disorders. CDR3 length: 13 amino acids. CDR1 is ENHRY, CDR2 SYGVKD, per germline. The V end was cut by 8 bases, the J end by 3 bases, with 13 bases between. TCRdb analysed the 5' RACE reads with MiXCR anew, one entry per CDR3 protein. This table has roughly 56,000 distinct CDR3 sequences, about 3.4% appearing once. Sequencing was performed on PBMCs. This chain joins TRBV10-3 and TRBJ1-1; no clear D gene. The receptor's source is a woman aged 55-70 years with multiple sclerosis. CDR3 DNA sequence: TGTGCCATCGGGGTTACAAGGGACACTGAAGCTTTCTTT. Its protein is CAIGVTRDTEAFF.